The 32 T cell receptor beta chains below were found in one sample sequenced in a study of blood T cells in healthy people across ages. Primers used in a second PCR of about 7 to 12 cycles were a sample-barcoded 5' primer and a J-beta primer mix. TCRdb reprocessed the 5' RACE reads with MiXCR, giving one entry per CDR3 protein. The sample lists about 840,000 distinct CDR3 sequences; under 35% were seen once. These data also formed part of another study, on T cells of mothers and their children.

The sequenced material came from blood. The receptors shown here come from a woman aged 40-49 years in good health.

This clonotype was observed many times. The V call is TRBV5-6, the J call TRBJ2-7; D not resolved. Germline CDR1 is SGHDT and CDR2 is YYEEEE. Between the trimmed V and J ends, which lost 1 base and 2 bases, there was a span of 7 bases. CDR3 length: 13 residues. The CDR3 loop is CASSLQNTYEQYF. The CDR3 DNA is TGTGCCAGCAGCTTGCAGAACACCTACGAGCAGTACTTC.

The table lists this clonotype with many counts. This chain's CDR3 is CASRTGEGAYEQYF. The CDR3 DNA follows: TGTGCCAGCCGGACAGGTGAAGGCGCCTACGAGCAGTACTTC. The chain uses TRBV27 and TRBJ2-7; 7 positions match TRBD1. CDR3 length: 14 residues. The V and J ends lost 8 bases and 2 bases, in that order; junction bases with no gene match: 9. Germline CDR1 MNHEY, CDR2 SMNVEV (reference sequence).

Turning to this clonotype: Compared with germline, one end of the junction differs, possibly owing to a read error. This chain connects TRBV7-2 to TRBJ2-5; the D gene is possibly TRBD1 (5 bases). CDR3 size: 15 residues. CDR1 is SGHTA, CDR2 FQGNSA, per germline. The CDR3 nucleotides read TGTGTCAGCAGCTCTCAACAAACAGGTTACAATGAGCAGTACTTC. This gives the protein CVSSSQQTGYNEQYF.

This sequence joins TRBV5-1 and TRBJ2-7; maybe TRBD2 (6 bases). There are 14 residues in the CDR3. CDR1 is SGHRS and CDR2 is YFSETQ in the germline V gene. Trimming cost V 3 bases and J 2 bases, with 12 bases left between them. The CDR3 sequence is CASSWQGGTYEQYF. DNA for the CDR3: TGCGCCAGCAGCTGGCAGGGAGGAACCTACGAGCAGTACTTC.

V gene TRBV20-1 combines with J gene TRBJ1-1; D unclear. The V end was cut by 6 bases, the J end by 10 bases, with 15 bases between. The V gene's germline CDR1 is DFQATT and CDR2 SNEGSKA (reference sequence). This CDR3 has 11 amino acids. DNA of the CDR3: TGCAGTGCCACGGATATTAGTGGAGCTTTCTTT. Translation gives CSATDISGAFF.

On this clonotype itself: This CDR3 fails to terminate in the conserved phenylalanine or tryptophan, so it likely reflects a read error. The DNA is omitted, as the CDR3 cannot be located on it reliably, and the CDR3 follows TCRdb's listing. This chain uses TRBV21-1 with TRBJ2-1; the table calls TRBD1, which could not be checked here. TRBV21-1 is designated a pseudogene. Termini included, the CDR3 measures 15 amino acids. This CDR3 reads CASTPEVKTDDEQFC.

The chain recombines TRBV12-5 with TRBJ1-1, with unresolved D. CDR3 length: 13 residues. Trimming cost V 7 bases and J 0 bases, with 9 bases left between them. Germline V CDR1 and CDR2: LGHNT, FRNRAP. CDR3: CASAERMNTEAFF. The CDR3 nucleotides are TGTGCTAGTGCCGAGCGAATGAACACTGAAGCTTTCTTT.

The J gene is TRBJ2-1, the V gene TRBV11-1; 8 nucleotides line up with TRBD1. CDR3 size: 14 residues. The V and J ends lost 5 bases and 8 bases, in that order; junction bases with no gene match: 8. CDR1 and CDR2 from the germline V gene are SGHAT and FQDESV (reference sequence). CDR3 loop: CASSPWTGSDEQFF. Here the CDR3 DNA reads TGTGCCAGCAGCCCATGGACAGGGTCCGATGAGCAGTTCTTC. Based on the CDR3 plus reference TRBV11-1 and TRBJ2-1, the full variable domain is EAEVAQSPRYKITEKSQAVAFWCDPISGHATLYWYRQILGQGPELLVQFQDESVVDDSQLPKDRFSAERLKGVDSTLKIQPAELGDSAMYLCASSPWTGSDEQFFGPGTRLTVL.

The chain links TRBV29-1 to TRBJ1-1; TRBD1 might be the D (5 bases). The germline gives CDR1 SQVTM, CDR2 ANQGSEA. V was trimmed by 7 bases and J by 6 bases, leaving 21 bases between them. The CDR3 totals 14 residues. Here the CDR3 DNA reads TGCAGCGCCCAGGGTACCCTTGGGGCCTCTGAAGCTTTCTTT. Translation: CSAQGTLGASEAFF.

Of note for this clonotype: One end of the junction fails to match germline, which may point to a read error. This chain connects TRBV7-9 to TRBJ2-2, with TRBD1 identical over 11 bases. Germline values: CDR1 SEHNR, CDR2 FQNEAQ (reference sequence). The CDR3 loop spans 16 amino acids. The CDR3 DNA follows: TGTGCCCGCAGCTCAGGGGACAGGGGGGTCACCGGGGAGCTGTTTTTT. As protein: CARSSGDRGVTGELFF. Looking up the rest from reference TRBV7-9 and TRBJ2-2 gives the full variable domain: DTGVSQNPRHKITKRGQNVTFRCDPISEHNRLYWYRQTLGQGPEFLTYFQNEAQLEKSRLLSDRFSAERPKGSFSTLEIQRTEQGDSAMYLCARSSGDRGVTGELFFGEGSRLTVL.

At least ten counts were recorded for this clonotype. The chain recombines TRBV12-3 or TRBV12-4 with TRBJ2-7, with no clear D. V was cut by 5 bases and J by 6 bases, with 14 bases left in between. The CDR3 covers 13 residues. The CDR3 DNA reads as TGTGCCAGCAGTCCGTCTCCGCTATCCGAGCAGTACTTC. Residues: CASSPSPLSEQYF.

The gene calls are TRBV20-1 and TRBJ2-1, with 7 bases identical to TRBD2. The J call is doubtful: the DNA matches TRBJ2-7 better. The CDR3 sequence is 15 residues long. Germline CDR1 and CDR2: DFQATT and SNEGSKA (reference sequence). CDR3: CSARGSGGRYNEQYF. In nucleotides, the CDR3 is TGCAGTGCAAGGGGTTCGGGAGGTCGGTACAATGAGCAGTACTTC.

The chain combines TRBV20-1 with TRBJ2-7; tentatively, D is TRBD1 or TRBD2 (5 bases each). The end of the DNA is better explained by TRBJ2-4, so the J call may be wrong. This CDR3 spans 14 amino acids. Looked up from germline, CDR1 is DFQATT and CDR2 is SNEGSKA (reference sequence). This chain's CDR3 is CSARRDQAKNIQYF. The CDR3 DNA reads as TGCAGTGCTCGCCGGGACCAAGCCAAAAACATTCAGTACTTC.

In this sample, this clonotype turned up many times. V gene TRBV11-2 combines with J gene TRBJ2-4, with D perhaps given as TRBD1 or TRBD2 (6 bases each). Trimming shortened V by 1 base and J by 6 bases, and 13 bases separated the two germline ends. The length of the CDR3 is 15 residues. Germline CDR1 is SGHAT and CDR2 is FQNNGV. DNA of the CDR3: TGTGCCAGCAGCTTAGGAGGGGGAGGTCGAAACATTCAGTACTTC. Amino acid sequence: CASSLGGGGRNIQYF.

This rearrangement joins TRBV6-1 to TRBJ2-3; 15 bases match TRBD2. V shed 8 bases and J 0 bases; nucleotides not matched to a gene: 3. In germline, CDR1 is MNHNS, CDR2 SASEGT. The CDR3 runs 16 residues. The CDR3 DNA reads as TGTGCCAGCGGGACTAGCGGGGGGTCTAGCACAGATACGCAGTATTTT. Its translation is CASGTSGGSSTDTQYF.

This clonotype was seen repeatedly, ten times or more. The genes are TRBV7-2 and TRBJ2-5; tentative D call: TRBD1 (6 bases). Germline V gives CDR1 SGHTA, CDR2 FQGNSA. The ends were cut back, 2 bases at V and 1 base at J, with 11 bases in the middle. The CDR3 sequence is 15 residues long. This CDR3 reads CASSLLTGPQETQYF. The DNA of the CDR3 is TGTGCCAGCAGCTTATTGACAGGACCCCAAGAGACCCAGTACTTC.

This clonotype came up a few times. Just one base apart from a much larger clone, this may be a read error. The chain has TRBV20-1 and TRBJ2-7; TRBD2 is a possible D gene (5 bases). Germline-derived CDR1 and CDR2 are DFQATT and SNEGSKA (reference sequence). CDR3 length: 13 residues. The CDR3 nucleotides read TGCGGTGCCCGAAAAACCGGGACCTACGAGCAGTACTTC. Protein product: CGARKTGTYEQYF.

CDR3 coding DNA: TGTGCCACCAGTGATTTAGGTCCAGGGGGGAATGAGCAGTTCTTC. Its protein is CATSDLGPGGNEQFF. The chain recombines TRBV24-1 with TRBJ2-1; a weak D match, TRBD1 (7 bases). The CDR3 consists of 15 residues. The V end was cut by 1 base, the J end by 7 bases, with 13 bases between. Germline V CDR1 and CDR2: KGHDR, SFDVKD.

This rearrangement joins TRBV5-1 to TRBJ2-2; possible D gene TRBD1, 6 bases. CDR1 and CDR2 (germline): SGHRS, YFSETQ. The CDR3 is made up of 15 amino acids. The V gene lost 2 bases and the J gene lost 4 bases, with 12 bases spanning the gap. CDR3 loop: CASSLRQEPTGELFF. In nucleotides, the CDR3 is TGCGCCAGCAGCTTACGACAGGAACCCACCGGGGAGCTGTTTTTT.

Only a few counts were recorded for this clonotype. The chain uses TRBV9 and TRBJ1-1; 9 nucleotides match TRBD1. CDR3 length: 14 amino acids. CDR1 and CDR2 (germline): SGDLS, YYNGEE. J was trimmed by 4 bases and V by 1 base; bases with no gene match: 2. CDR3 sequence: CASSVRDRATEAFF. The CDR3 DNA reads TGTGCCAGCAGCGTACGGGACAGGGCCACTGAAGCTTTCTTT.

To note about this clonotype: This may arise from a read error, as a much more abundant clone is one base away. This chain connects TRBV6-1 to TRBJ2-5; 9 bases line up with TRBD1. The CDR3 totals 18 residues. From germline, CDR1 is MNHNS and CDR2 SASEGT. J gave up 5 bases and V 6 bases, and 19 bases lay outside the gene matches. The CDR3 reads CASRRPTGTGLGRETQYF. The CDR3, as DNA: TGTGCCAGCAGGCGACCAACCGGGACAGGGTTGGGAAGGGAGACCCAGTACTTC.

This clonotype was seen a few times. The genes are TRBV27 and TRBJ1-2, with 7 bases lining up with TRBD1. This CDR3 is 14 amino acids long. Germline V gene data show CDR1 as MNHEY and CDR2 as SMNVEV (reference sequence). J was trimmed by 6 bases and V by 2 bases; bases with no gene match: 6. The chain's CDR3 is CASSLRAGGNGYTF. The CDR3 bases are TGTGCCAGCAGTTTAAGGGCAGGGGGGAATGGCTACACCTTC.

This clonotype was seen many times. The V gene is TRBV6-5, the J gene TRBJ2-1; 7 bases align to TRBD2. The CDR3 is 16 amino acids. Unmatched junction bases numbered 5, after V lost 0 bases and J lost 3 bases. The germline CDR1 and CDR2 sequences are MNHEY and SVGAGI. CDR3 in amino acids: CASSYSSSGHYNEQFF. CDR3 bases: TGTGCCAGCAGTTACTCATCTAGCGGCCACTACAATGAGCAGTTCTTC.

Regarding this clonotype: A much larger clone differs from this one at a single base, so this may be a read error. The CDR3 region has the DNA TGTGCCAGCAGCGGTAGGACTAGCGGGAATAATGAGCAGTACTTC. Protein sequence: CASSGRTSGNNEQYF. This chain connects TRBV7-2 to TRBJ2-7; TRBD2 matches 12 bases. Trimming cost V 5 bases and J 7 bases; bases outside gene matches: 9. Germline V gene data show CDR1 as SGHTA and CDR2 as FQGNSA. CDR3 size: 15 residues.

This clonotype was seen at least ten times. The CDR3 reads CASSSPSGSSYEQYF. Here the CDR3 DNA reads TGTGCCAGCAGTTCCCCTTCAGGTAGCTCCTACGAGCAGTACTTC. V gene TRBV6-6 combines with J gene TRBJ2-7, with D uncertain. The CDR3 covers 15 residues. Deletions cut 4 bases from V and 0 bases from J, with 13 bases between. Germline values: CDR1 MNHNY, CDR2 SVGAGI (reference sequence).

This clonotype was observed many times. The V gene is TRBV7-2, the J gene TRBJ2-1; no reliable D call. This CDR3 has 14 amino acids. V gave up 6 bases and J gave up 8 bases, with 17 bases separating them. Germline V gene sequence: CDR1 SGHTA, CDR2 FQGNSA. The CDR3 DNA reads as TGTGCCAGCAGGCTTATGCAATCCGTGGATGAGCAGTTCTTC. It is translated as CASRLMQSVDEQFF.

This clonotype was detected a few times. A much larger clone is a single base away; this may be a read error. This chain links TRBV19 with TRBJ2-7; no reliable D call. CDR1 LNHDA and CDR2 SQIVND come from the germline V gene (reference sequence). CDR3 length equals 13 residues. With 6 bases removed from V and 3 bases from J, the gap between germline ends came to 12 bases. CDR3 in DNA: TGTGCCAGTAGGACCCGGATCTACTACGAGCAGTACTTC. It codes for CASRTRIYYEQYF.

The chain employs TRBV12-3 or TRBV12-4 and TRBJ1-1; D gene ambiguous. V lost 4 bases and J lost 0, with 12 bases in between. The CDR3 consists of 15 residues. The CDR3 DNA reads TGTGCCAGCAGTTCCGGACGATTCCTGAACACTGAAGCTTTCTTT. Translated: CASSSGRFLNTEAFF.

This clonotype was counted between two and nine times. V and J are TRBV29-1 and TRBJ1-5; D unclear. The V gene's germline CDR1 is SQVTM and CDR2 ANQGSEA. V lost 4 bases to trimming and J lost 0 bases, with 13 bases between them. The CDR3 extends over 15 amino acids. CDR3 in amino acids: CSVVGYRYSNQPQHF. CDR3 bases: TGCAGCGTTGTGGGGTACAGATATAGCAATCAGCCCCAGCATTTT.

A remark on this clonotype: This may arise from a read error, as a much more abundant clone is one base away. The J gene is TRBJ2-7, the V gene TRBV12-3 or TRBV12-4; 13 bases fit TRBD2. J gave up 5 bases and V 6 bases, and 7 bases lay outside the gene matches. This CDR3 has 15 amino acids. CDR3 in amino acids: CASRGLAGRLNEQYF. CDR3 DNA sequence: TGTGCCAGCAGGGGACTAGCGGGGAGGCTAAACGAGCAGTACTTC.

The CDR3 nucleotides read TGTGCCAGCAGTGAGCAGACGGTAGGAAACACCATATATTTT. This sequence encodes CASSEQTVGNTIYF. The rearrangement uses TRBV6-1 and TRBJ1-3; unclear D gene. CDR3 size: 14 residues. Trimming left V 3 bases short and J 4 bases short, with 10 bases between. The V gene's germline CDR1 is MNHNS and CDR2 SASEGT.

This clonotype was detected only once. One end of the junction varies from germline; a read error may be responsible. The CDR3 spells CASGFGGYNEQFF. DNA of the CDR3: TGTGCCAGCGGCTTCGGGGGATACAATGAGCAGTTCTTC. The chain is built from TRBV7-3 and TRBJ2-1, with D perhaps matching TRBD2 (6 bases). From germline, CDR1 is SGHTA and CDR2 FQGTGA. This CDR3 contains 13 residues.